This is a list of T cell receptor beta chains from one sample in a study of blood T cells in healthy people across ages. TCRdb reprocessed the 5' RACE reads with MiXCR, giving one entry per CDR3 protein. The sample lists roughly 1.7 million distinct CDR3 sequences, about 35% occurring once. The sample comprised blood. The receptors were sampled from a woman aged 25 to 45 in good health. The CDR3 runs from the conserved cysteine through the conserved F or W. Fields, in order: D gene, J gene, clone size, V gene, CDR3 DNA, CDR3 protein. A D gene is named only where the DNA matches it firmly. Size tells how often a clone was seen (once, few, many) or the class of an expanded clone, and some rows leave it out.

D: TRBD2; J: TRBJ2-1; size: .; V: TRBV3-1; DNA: TGTGCCAGCAGCCCACCGGAGAACGGACTAGCGTACAATGAGCAGTTCTTC; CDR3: CASSPPENGLAYNEQFF
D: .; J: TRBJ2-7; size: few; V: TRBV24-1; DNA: TGTGCCACCAGTGATTTTCCCGGGACGGATAACTACGAGCAGTACTTC; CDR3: CATSDFPGTDNYEQYF
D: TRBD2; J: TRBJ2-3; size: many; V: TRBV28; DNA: TGTGCCAGCAGCCCGACTAGCGGGAGGGATACCGCAGATACGCAGTATTTT; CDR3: CASSPTSGRDTADTQYF
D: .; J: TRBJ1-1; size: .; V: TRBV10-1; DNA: TGCGCCAGCAGTGAGCCCGGGGCGGCTGAAGCTTTCTTT; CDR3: CASSEPGAAEAFF
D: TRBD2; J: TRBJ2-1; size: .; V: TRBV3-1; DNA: TGTGCCAGCAGCAGGGGAGGGACTACCTACAATGAGCAGTTCTTC; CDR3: CASSRGGTTYNEQFF
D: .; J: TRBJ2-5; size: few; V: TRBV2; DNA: TGTGCCAGCATAGCAGGGGTCCGGGAGACCCAGTACTTC; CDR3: CASIAGVRETQYF
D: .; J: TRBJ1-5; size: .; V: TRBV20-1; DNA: TGCAGTGCTAGTCGAGTACAGGGCGCCCATCAGCCCCAGCATTTT; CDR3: CSASRVQGAHQPQHF
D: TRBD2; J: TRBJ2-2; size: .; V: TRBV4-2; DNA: TGTGCCAGTAAGCGGGAGGGCTACACCGGGGAGCTGTTTTTT; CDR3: CASKREGYTGELFF
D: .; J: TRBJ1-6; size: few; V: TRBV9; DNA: TGTGCCAGCAGTTCCGGGATAGGGGGTTCACCCCTCCACTTT; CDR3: CASSSGIGGSPLHF
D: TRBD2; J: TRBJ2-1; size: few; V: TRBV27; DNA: TGTGCCAGCAGTCTCGTAGCGGGAGGACTAACTTACAATGAGCAGTTCTTC; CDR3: CASSLVAGGLTYNEQFF
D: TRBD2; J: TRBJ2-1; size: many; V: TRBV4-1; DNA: TGCGCCAGCAGCCAAGACGGCGGGGGTAGGGCCTACAATGAGCAGTTCTTC; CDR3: CASSQDGGGRAYNEQFF
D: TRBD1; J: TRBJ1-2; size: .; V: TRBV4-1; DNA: TGCGCCAGCAGCCAAGAGTCTGTGGGGCAGGGGGGCCATGGCTACACCTTC; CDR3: CASSQESVGQGGHGYTF
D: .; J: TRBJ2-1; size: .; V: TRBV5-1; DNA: TGCGCCAGCAGCTTGGACTGGTTGTACAATGAGCAGTTCTTC; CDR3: CASSLDWLYNEQFF
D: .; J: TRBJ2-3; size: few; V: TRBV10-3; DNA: TGTGCCATCAGAGACAGGACGAGCACAGATACGCAGTATTTT; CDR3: CAIRDRTSTDTQYF
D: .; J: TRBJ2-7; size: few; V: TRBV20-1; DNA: TGCAGTGCTACGGTTAGCGTGAGCAATGAGCAGTACTTC; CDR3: CSATVSVSNEQYF
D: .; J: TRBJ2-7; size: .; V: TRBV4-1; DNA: TGCGCCAGCAGCGCCCTCGGGGGAAAGGGCGACGAGCAGTACTTC; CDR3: CASSALGGKGDEQYF
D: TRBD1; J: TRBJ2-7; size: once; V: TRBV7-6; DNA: TGTGCCAGCAGCCTCGACAGGGGAGAACTCTACGAGCAGTACTTC; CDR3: CASSLDRGELYEQYF
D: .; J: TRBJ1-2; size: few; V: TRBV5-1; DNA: TGCGCCAGCAGCCCCTCCGAAGGGCGCGGCTACACCTTC; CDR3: CASSPSEGRGYTF
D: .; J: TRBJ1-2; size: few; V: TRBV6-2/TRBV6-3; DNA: TGTGCCAGCAGTTATGCACCCCTCTATGGCTACACCTTC; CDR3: CASSYAPLYGYTF
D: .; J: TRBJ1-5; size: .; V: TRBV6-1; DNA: TGTGCCAGCAGTGAAGCGAAGGAACGGGGTCAGCCCCAGCATTTT; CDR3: CASSEAKERGQPQHF
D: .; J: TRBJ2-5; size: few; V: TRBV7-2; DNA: TGTGCCAGCAGCTGGGACATCAAAGAGACCCAGTACTTC; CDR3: CASSWDIKETQYF
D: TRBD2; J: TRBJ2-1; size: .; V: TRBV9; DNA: TGTGCCAGCTCCTCCCCCGGGGGGTATGAGCAGTTCTTC; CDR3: CASSSPGGYEQFF
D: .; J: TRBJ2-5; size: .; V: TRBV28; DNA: TGTGCCAGCAGTCCCAGGGGCGGGGGATTCCAAGAGTCCCAGTACTTC; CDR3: CASSPRGGGFQESQYF
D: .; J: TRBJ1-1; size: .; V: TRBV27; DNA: TGTGCCAGCAGTCCCACCGACACGGGGCTTATTGAAGCTTTCTTT; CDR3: CASSPTDTGLIEAFF
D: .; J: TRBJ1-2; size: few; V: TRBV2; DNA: TGTGCCAGCAGTGCCTTTCGACCGGCGTCAGGGAGTGGTTGGGATGGCTACACCTTC; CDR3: CASSAFRPASGSGWDGYTF
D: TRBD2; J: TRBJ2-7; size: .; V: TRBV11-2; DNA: TGTGCCAGCAGCTTAGTGCCGGGAGGGCCCTACGAGCAGTACTTC; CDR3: CASSLVPGGPYEQYF
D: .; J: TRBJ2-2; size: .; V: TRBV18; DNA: TGTGCCAGCTCAGCCCTGGGGGCCGCGAACACCGGGGAGCTGTTTTTT; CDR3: CASSALGAANTGELFF
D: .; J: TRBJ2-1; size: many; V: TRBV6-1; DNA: TGTGCCAGCAGGGGGTCAGTCGGATCGTGGAATGAGCAGTTCTTC; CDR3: CASRGSVGSWNEQFF
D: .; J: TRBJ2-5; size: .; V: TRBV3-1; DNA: TGTGCCAGCAGCCACTGGGGAGGTCAAGAGACCCAGTACTTC; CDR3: CASSHWGGQETQYF
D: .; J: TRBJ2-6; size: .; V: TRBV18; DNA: TGTGCCAGCTCCCCCAAGGGCGGCTCTGGGGCCAACGTCCTGACTTTC; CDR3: CASSPKGGSGANVLTF
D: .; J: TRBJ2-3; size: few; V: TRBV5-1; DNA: TGCGCCAGCAGCTTGGTTGGTGAAGATACGCAGTATTTT; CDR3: CASSLVGEDTQYF